This TCR beta chain was sequenced during a study of cytotoxic CD8 clonotypes in ibrutinib-treated CLL. Overall study context: The authors obtained response samples at a median of around eleven months of treatment, range 6 to 36. Among the samples, the mean was roughly 260,000 productive templates and 85,000 to 100,000 productive rearrangements.

This CDR3 has 14 amino acids. Germline CDR1 and CDR2: MNHNY and SVGAGI (reference sequence). The V gene lost 1 base and the J gene lost 0 bases, with 4 bases spanning the gap. On this clone: Its target is not known.

Using immunoSEQ multiplex PCR, the repertoire was profiled, and TCRdb retains in-frame clones only, with some absent. In the table there are roughly 330,000 clones, roughly 70% of which are singletons. Study outcomes and limitations: At progression, clonality fell back toward baseline after rising at ibrutinib response. Under therapy, public clonotypes either contracted or stayed stable, and they were uncommon.

The material sequenced was PBMCs, taken after 36 months of ibrutinib treatment. This sequence originates from a human donor with chronic lymphocytic leukemia. This sequence joins TRBV6-6 and TRBJ2-1; unclear D gene. CDR3 in amino acids: CASSYLRSYNEQFF. The CDR3, as DNA: TGTGCCAGCAGTTACTTGCGCTCCTACAATGAGCAGTTCTTC.